These 25 T cell receptor beta chains originate from one sample sequenced in a study of spatial heterogeneity in lung cancer. MiXCR, applied by TCRdb to the 5' RACE reads, yields one record per CDR3 protein. Found here are 43,000 or so distinct CDR3 sequences, approximately 7% of them singletons; the top ten hold around 43%. Sample time point: sample taken at primary tumor resection. No cells were sorted before sequencing. The whole RNA sequenced was extracted from tumor, nontumor lung or frozen PBMC. The sample in question was PBMCs, obtained at surgery. These receptors were collected from a female donor with early-stage non-small cell lung cancer.

This chain connects TRBV7-9 to TRBJ2-7; weak D call: TRBD1 (6 bases). V lost 5 bases to trimming and J lost 2 bases, with 13 bases between them. The CDR3 is 14 residues long. The germline gives CDR1 SEHNR, CDR2 FQNEAQ (reference sequence). Here the CDR3 reads CASSPMDRTYEQYF. CDR3 in DNA: TGTGCCAGCAGCCCCATGGACAGAACCTACGAGCAGTACTTC.

This clonotype was picked up many times. This chain joins TRBV5-1 and TRBJ2-1; the match to TRBD1 covers 7 bases. The CDR3 totals 16 residues. V lost 1 base to trimming and J lost 7 bases; unmatched junction nucleotides: 11. Germline lookup yields CDR1 SGHRS and CDR2 YFSETQ. The CDR3 region is CASSLNTGTASNEQFF. The DNA for the CDR3 is TGCGCCAGCAGCTTGAATACCGGGACAGCCAGTAATGAGCAGTTCTTC.

The chain joins TRBV24-1 to TRBJ2-7; possible D gene TRBD1, 5 bases. V was trimmed by 8 bases and J by 2 bases, leaving 27 bases between them. Germline-derived CDR1 and CDR2 are KGHDR and SFDVKD. This CDR3 is built from 18 residues. This chain's CDR3 is CATNKAWSQGTAPYEQYF. CDR3 coding DNA: TGTGCCACCAATAAAGCCTGGAGTCAGGGTACTGCCCCCTACGAGCAGTACTTC.

This clonotype appeared a few times. The V and J genes are TRBV29-1 and TRBJ1-3; 7 bases align to TRBD1. J lost 4 bases, V lost 7 bases, and 7 bases had no gene match. Per the germline V gene, CDR1 is SQVTM and CDR2 is ANQGSEA. The CDR3 is 13 residues long. CDR3 in amino acids: CSAGTTGGNTIYF. The CDR3 DNA sequence: TGCAGCGCCGGAACGACAGGGGGAAACACCATATATTTT.

This clonotype was counted many times. The CDR3 loop is CASRTQGNEQYF. The CDR3 DNA reads as TGTGCCAGCAGGACACAGGGTAACGAGCAGTACTTC. V gene TRBV2 combines with J gene TRBJ2-7, with D possibly TRBD1 on 6 matching bases. V lost 6 bases and J 5 bases, leaving 11 bases between the germline ends. The CDR3 runs 12 residues. The V gene's germline CDR1 is SNHLY and CDR2 FYNNEI.

This clonotype was seen repeatedly, ten times or more. The chain employs TRBV7-9 and TRBJ1-1; 10 nucleotides line up with TRBD1. The V gene's germline CDR1 is SEHNR and CDR2 FQNEAQ (reference sequence). CDR3 length: 18 residues. Trimming cost V 4 bases and J 0 bases; bases outside gene matches: 11. Here the CDR3 reads CASSSLDRGPRMNTEAFF. In DNA, the CDR3 is TGTGCCAGCAGCTCACTTGACAGGGGGCCGAGAATGAACACTGAAGCTTTCTTT. The full variable domain, its missing parts supplied by reference TRBV7-9 and TRBJ1-1, is DTGVSQNPRHKITKRGQNVTFRCDPISEHNRLYWYRQTLGQGPEFLTYFQNEAQLEKSRLLSDRFSAERPKGSFSTLEIQRTEQGDSAMYLCASSSLDRGPRMNTEAFFGQGTRLTVV.

There are many counts of this clonotype. The genes are TRBV28 and TRBJ1-1, with D perhaps TRBD1 (5 bases). The V end lost 8 bases, the J end lost 4 bases, and 14 bases lay between the germline ends. This CDR3 has 13 residues. From germline, CDR1 is MDHEN and CDR2 SYDVKM. The CDR3 sequence is CASGGREGTEAFF. The CDR3 nucleotides read TGTGCCAGCGGAGGCAGGGAAGGCACTGAAGCTTTCTTT.

This clonotype was seen at least ten times. The chain employs TRBV5-1 and TRBJ2-1; 8 positions match TRBD1. The germline gives CDR1 SGHRS, CDR2 YFSETQ. The ends lost 4 bases at V and 4 bases at J; junction bases unmatched: 7. This CDR3 has 15 amino acids. CDR3 bases: TGCGCCAGCAGCCCCGGGACAGGAGAGTACAATGAGCAGTTCTTC. It codes for CASSPGTGEYNEQFF.

This clonotype appeared a few times. The rearrangement links TRBV27 to TRBJ1-5, with D hard to call. Trimming left V 3 bases short and J 5 bases short, with 11 bases between. Per germline, CDR1 MNHEY and CDR2 SMNVEV (reference sequence). The CDR3 contains 14 residues. CDR3 sequence reads: CASSLQIGDQPQHF. The CDR3 region has the DNA TGTGCCAGCAGTTTGCAGATCGGGGATCAGCCCCAGCATTTT.

This clonotype was counted at least ten times. V and J are TRBV7-9 and TRBJ2-1, with TRBD2 matching 7 bases. Trimming cost V 6 bases and J 7 bases; bases outside gene matches: 12. Germline lookup yields CDR1 SEHNR and CDR2 FQNEAQ (reference sequence). CDR3 length: 15 residues. The DNA for the CDR3 is TGTGCCAGCAGAATATGGACCGGGGGGAGGAATGAGCAGTTCTTC. Encoded protein: CASRIWTGGRNEQFF.

This clonotype has a count of ten or more. This sequence joins TRBV6-2 or TRBV6-3 and TRBJ1-6, with TRBD1 as a possible D gene (5 bases). The CDR3 contains 16 residues. The V gene's germline CDR1 is MNHEY and CDR2 SVGEGT. Trimming removed 6 bases from V and 9 bases from J, with 21 bases in between. The CDR3 loop is CASRPTDSLSSSPLHF. CDR3 nucleotides: TGTGCCAGCAGACCTACTGACAGTTTATCTTCTTCACCCCTCCACTTT.

This clonotype showed up many times. V is TRBV3-1 and J is TRBJ2-5; D unclear. Per the germline V gene, CDR1 is LGHDT and CDR2 is YNNKEL (reference sequence). The CDR3 sequence is 13 residues long. The V end lost 0 bases, the J end lost 7 bases, and 9 bases lay between the germline ends. The CDR3 region has the DNA TGTGCCAGCAGCCAAGACGTACGGAGGACCCAGTACTTC. It specifies CASSQDVRRTQYF.

In its sample, this clonotype was seen a few times. This chain joins TRBV7-8 and TRBJ1-3, with a possible D match to TRBD1 (6 bases). Trimming left V 2 bases short and J 3 bases short, with 17 bases between. The CDR3 sequence is 17 residues long. CDR1 and CDR2 from the germline V gene are SGHVS and FQNEAQ. In nucleotides, the CDR3 is TGTGCCAGCAGCTTAAGAATCCCCAGGGGCGGTGGAAACACCATATATTTT. Translating it yields CASSLRIPRGGGNTIYF.

This clonotype was recorded at least ten times. The genes are TRBV7-2 and TRBJ1-1; possible D gene TRBD1, 6 bases. The CDR3 is made up of 15 amino acids. Germline V CDR1 and CDR2: SGHTA, FQGNSA. V lost 5 bases and J 5 bases, leaving 18 bases between the germline ends. This CDR3 is CASSQQRTERTEAFF. The CDR3 nucleotides read TGTGCCAGCAGCCAACAACGGACAGAAAGGACTGAAGCTTTCTTT.

This clonotype was found a few times. This chain uses TRBV19 with TRBJ2-3; D may correspond to TRBD1 or TRBD2 (5 bases each). The V gene lost 8 bases and the J gene lost 0 bases, with 15 bases spanning the gap. CDR1 and CDR2 (germline): LNHDA, SQIVND (reference sequence). CDR3 length: 15 residues. The CDR3 region is CASATRGGSTDTQYF. The DNA for the CDR3 is TGTGCCAGTGCTACCCGGGGCGGTAGCACAGATACGCAGTATTTT.

This clonotype appeared many times. The chain joins TRBV20-1 to TRBJ1-5, with TRBD1 matching over 9 bases. The ends lost 6 bases at V and 0 bases at J; junction bases unmatched: 12. Germline CDR1 and CDR2: DFQATT and SNEGSKA (reference sequence). The CDR3 sequence is 17 residues long. The DNA of the CDR3 is TGCAGTGCCAAGAAAGGGACAGGGAGGGGTAGCAATCAGCCCCAGCATTTT. Translation: CSAKKGTGRGSNQPQHF.

Concerning this clonotype itself: One junction end disagrees with the germline gene, perhaps due to a read error. The chain carries TRBV6-2 or TRBV6-3 and TRBJ2-6; 7 bases line up with TRBD1. Germline assignment: CDR1 MNHEY and CDR2 SVGEGT. CDR3 length: 17 amino acids. DNA for the CDR3: TGTGCCAGCACCTGGGACAGATGGAGCTCTGGGGTCAACGTCCTGACTTTC. This sequence encodes CASTWDRWSSGVNVLTF.

This clonotype was counted between two and nine times. This chain links TRBV20-1 with TRBJ1-1, with D tentatively TRBD1 (5 bases). The V end was cut by 2 bases, the J end by 0 bases, with 7 bases between. This CDR3 spans 13 amino acids. Germline V lookup: CDR1 DFQATT, CDR2 SNEGSKA (reference sequence). The CDR3 spells CSARQGLNTEAFF. The CDR3, as DNA: TGCAGTGCTAGACAGGGTTTGAACACTGAAGCTTTCTTT.

This rearrangement joins TRBV5-6 to TRBJ2-1; D call uncertain. This CDR3 is built from 11 residues. Per the germline V gene, CDR1 is SGHDT and CDR2 is YYEEEE. Trimming took off 2 bases at V and 8 bases at J, with 5 bases between the two ends. The CDR3 sequence: CASSFSYEQFF. As DNA, the CDR3 is TGTGCCAGCAGCTTCAGCTATGAGCAGTTCTTC.

This clonotype has ten or more counts. The chain employs TRBV10-2 and TRBJ1-2, with 7 positions matching TRBD1. This CDR3 is 16 amino acids long. Germline V gene data show CDR1 as WSHSY and CDR2 as SAAADI. Trimming cost V 0 bases and J 9 bases; bases outside gene matches: 13. The CDR3 loop reads CASSESSWGRGLSYTF. For the CDR3, the DNA is TGCGCCAGCAGTGAGTCGAGTTGGGGCAGGGGGTTGAGCTACACCTTC.

This clonotype was recorded at least ten times. The chain links TRBV20-1 to TRBJ2-7; TRBD1 is a possible D gene (5 bases). The CDR3 is 12 residues long. Germline V gene data show CDR1 as DFQATT and CDR2 as SNEGSKA (reference sequence). V gave up 6 bases and J gave up 6 bases, with 15 bases separating them. CDR3 DNA sequence: TGCAGTGCCATAAGGGCAGGGTCCGAGCAGTACTTC. This gives the protein CSAIRAGSEQYF.

This clonotype was picked up a small number of times. This chain joins TRBV27 and TRBJ2-7; 7 bases line up with TRBD2. The CDR3 is made up of 14 amino acids. The V segment lost 3 bases and the J segment 3 bases; nucleotides outside the gene matches: 5. Germline CDR1 MNHEY, CDR2 SMNVEV (reference sequence). The CDR3 region is CASSFLGRDYEQYF. In DNA, the CDR3 is TGTGCCAGCAGTTTTTTGGGGAGGGACTACGAGCAGTACTTC.

This clonotype showed up just a few times. This sequence joins TRBV29-1 and TRBJ2-7; the D gene is possibly TRBD2 (6 bases). The CDR3 runs 14 residues. The germline V and J ends were trimmed by 7 bases and 0 bases, with 16 bases remaining between them. Per germline, CDR1 SQVTM and CDR2 ANQGSEA. The CDR3 protein is CSGRDSPNSYEQYF. Here the CDR3 DNA reads TGCAGCGGCCGGGACTCTCCGAACTCCTACGAGCAGTACTTC.

Note on this clonotype: One end of the junction is discordant with germline, which a read error may explain. The chain couples TRBV29-1 to TRBJ1-5; 7 nucleotides line up with TRBD1. The CDR3 sequence is 14 residues long. Germline CDR1 reads SQVTM; CDR2 reads ANQGSEA. The CDR3: CSVVTGFSNQPRHF. The CDR3 nucleotides are TGCAGCGTTGTGACAGGGTTCAGCAATCAGCCCCGGCATTTT. Filled out from reference TRBV29-1 and TRBJ1-5, the complete variable domain reads SAVISQKPSRDICQRGTSLTIQCQVDSQVTMMFWYRQQPGQSLTLIATANQGSEATYESGFVIDKFPISRPNLTFSTLTVSNMSPEDSSIYLCSVVTGFSNQPRHFGDGTRLSIL.

There are many counts of this clonotype. CDR3 DNA: TGTGCCAGCAGTCTCCCGGCCGGGGGAGCTGAAGCTTTCTTT. It translates to CASSLPAGGAEAFF. The J gene is TRBJ1-1, the V gene TRBV12-3 or TRBV12-4; possible D gene TRBD1, 5 bases. The CDR3 has 14 residues. Trimming cost V 5 bases and J 6 bases, with 16 bases left between them.